This T cell receptor beta chain originates from a study of patients and donors after allogeneic stem cell transplantation. Germline CDR1 SEHNR, CDR2 FQNEAQ (reference sequence). The CDR3 totals 15 residues. Trimming left V 5 bases short and J 5 bases short, with 18 bases between. TCRdb fed the RT-PCR reads into MiXCR, producing one record per CDR3 protein. This table has roughly 140,000 distinct CDR3 sequences, approximately 40% appearing once. In its sample, this clonotype was seen a few times. The clonotype comes from a human donor who was either an allogeneic HSCT recipient or a stem cell or donor lymphocyte infusion donor (not recorded which). It is not recorded whose cells these are; they may come from a transplant donor. The gene calls are TRBV7-9 and TRBJ1-1; D call uncertain. The specimen sequenced was blood, either unsorted or a sorted T cell fraction (not recorded which). The CDR3 reads CASSPPFQVRTEAFF. As DNA, the CDR3 is TGTGCCAGCAGCCCTCCGTTTCAGGTACGGACTGAAGCTTTCTTT. The variable domain in full, with the rest retrieved from reference TRBV7-9 and TRBJ1-1, is DTGVSQNPRHKITKRGQNVTFRCDPISEHNRLYWYRQTLGQGPEFLTYFQNEAQLEKSRLLSDRFSAERPKGSFSTLEIQRTEQGDSAMYLCASSPPFQVRTEAFFGQGTRLTVV.